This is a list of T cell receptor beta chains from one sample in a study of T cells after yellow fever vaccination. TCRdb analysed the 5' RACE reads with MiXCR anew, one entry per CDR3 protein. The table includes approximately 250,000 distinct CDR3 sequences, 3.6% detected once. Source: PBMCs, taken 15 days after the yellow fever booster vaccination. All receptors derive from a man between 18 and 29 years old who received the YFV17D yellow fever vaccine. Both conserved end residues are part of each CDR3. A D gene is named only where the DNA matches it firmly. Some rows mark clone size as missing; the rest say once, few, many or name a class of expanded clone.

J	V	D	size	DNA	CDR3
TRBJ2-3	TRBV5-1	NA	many	TGCGCCAGCAGCTGGGGTGTTGGAGCAGATACGCAGTATTTT	CASSWGVGADTQYF
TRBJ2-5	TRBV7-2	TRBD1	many	TGTGCCAGCAGCCAAGGGACAGGGTCGATGGAGACCCAGTACTTC	CASSQGTGSMETQYF
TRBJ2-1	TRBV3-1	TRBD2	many	TGTGCCAGCAGCCAAGTTCAGCGGGGGGGCCCCCGGTTCTTC	CASSQVQRGGPRFF
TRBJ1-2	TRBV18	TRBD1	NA	TGTGCCAGCTCACCAGATACAGGGGGCGCGGGAGGCTACACCTTC	CASSPDTGGAGGYTF
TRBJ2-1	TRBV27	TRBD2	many	TGTGCCAGCAGCCAAGGGACTAGCGGGGACAATGAGCAGTTCTTC	CASSQGTSGDNEQFF
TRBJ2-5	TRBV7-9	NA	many	TGTGCCACCGGGACCGAGACCCAGTACTTC	CATGTETQYF
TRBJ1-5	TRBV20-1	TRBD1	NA	TGCAGTGCTAGGCCGGACAGGGATCGGCAGCCCCAGCATTTT	CSARPDRDRQPQHF
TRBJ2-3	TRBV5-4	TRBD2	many	TGTGCCAGCAGCCCACCGGGGGGGGGCACAGATACGCAGTATTTT	CASSPPGGGTDTQYF
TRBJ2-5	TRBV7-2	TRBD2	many	TGTGCCAGCAGCTTATATCCTAGCGGGGCGACCCAGTACTTC	CASSLYPSGATQYF
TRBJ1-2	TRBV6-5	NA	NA	TGTGCCAGCAGTTTCGGGGAAACCCTAGATACTAACTATGGCTACACCTTC	CASSFGETLDTNYGYTF
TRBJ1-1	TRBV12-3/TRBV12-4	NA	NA	TGTGCCCTAGGAAACCCCGCCGCGTTTTTTGGGAACACTGAAGCTTTCTTT	CALGNPAAFFGNTEAFF
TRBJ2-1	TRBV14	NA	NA	TGTGCCAGCAGCCAACGGGGTCCCCCCTACAATGAGCAGTTCTTC	CASSQRGPPYNEQFF
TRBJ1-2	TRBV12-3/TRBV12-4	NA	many	TGTGCCAGCACCCTCGGGGAGGCCCAGGGCTATGGCTACACCTTC	CASTLGEAQGYGYTF
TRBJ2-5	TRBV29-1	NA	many	TGCAGCGTTGGGGCAGGGCTGGAGACCCAGTACTTC	CSVGAGLETQYF
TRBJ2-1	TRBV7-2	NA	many	TGTGCCAGCAGCCCTAGTCGCCCTCACAATGAGCAGTTCTTC	CASSPSRPHNEQFF
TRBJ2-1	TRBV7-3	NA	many	TGTGCCAGCAGCTTGGGGCGGGCAGACAATGAGCAGTTCTTC	CASSLGRADNEQFF
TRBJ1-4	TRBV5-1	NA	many	TGCGCCAGCAGCCCCGGGGACGGAGATAATGAAAAACTGTTTTTT	CASSPGDGDNEKLFF
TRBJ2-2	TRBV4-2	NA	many	TGTGCCAGCAGCCGCTCCGAGTCGGGAACCGGGGAGCTGTTTTTT	CASSRSESGTGELFF
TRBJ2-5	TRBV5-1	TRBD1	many	TGCGCCAGCAGCTTGTTTGCCAGGGGGCGCCAAGAGACCCAGTACTTC	CASSLFARGRQETQYF
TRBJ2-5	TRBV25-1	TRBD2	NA	TGTGCCAGCAGTGATGGGGGGGAAGAGACCCAGTACTTC	CASSDGGEETQYF
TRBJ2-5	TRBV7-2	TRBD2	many	TGTGCCAGCAGCCCTACCCCGACTAGCGGGGGGGAGGGGACCCAGTACTTC	CASSPTPTSGGEGTQYF
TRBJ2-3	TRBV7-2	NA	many	TGTGCCAGCAGCTTAGTGGGCCAAACAGATACGCAGTATTTT	CASSLVGQTDTQYF
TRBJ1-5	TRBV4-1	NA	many	TGCGCCAGCAGCCAAGGGTCGGCAGCGGGTGGGATGAATCAGCCCCAGCATTTT	CASSQGSAAGGMNQPQHF
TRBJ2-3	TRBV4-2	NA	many	TGTGCCAGCAGGCAGGACTTAAGCACAGATACGCAGTATTTT	CASRQDLSTDTQYF
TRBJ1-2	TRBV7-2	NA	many	TGTGCCAGCAGCTCGAGGGACGGCGGCTACACCTTC	CASSSRDGGYTF
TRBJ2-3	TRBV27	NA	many	TGTGCCAGCAGTTTGAGCAAGAGCACAGATACGCAGTATTTT	CASSLSKSTDTQYF
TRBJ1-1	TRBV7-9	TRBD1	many	TGTGCCAGCAGCACTCGGGACAGAGGCACTGAAGCTTTCTTT	CASSTRDRGTEAFF
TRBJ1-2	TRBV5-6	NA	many	TGTGCCAGCTTGGTCCTTTCGGGGTCGCGCTATGGCTACACCTTC	CASLVLSGSRYGYTF
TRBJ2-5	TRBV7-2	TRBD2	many	TGTGCCAGCAGCCGCACTAGCGGGGGGGACCAAGAGACCCAGTACTTC	CASSRTSGGDQETQYF
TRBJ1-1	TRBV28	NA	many	TGTGCCAGCAGCATTCCGGCCACGGTTAACACTGAAGCTTTCTTT	CASSIPATVNTEAFF
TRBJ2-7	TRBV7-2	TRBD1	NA	TGTGCCAGCAGCCCGGGGGACAGGGAGTACGAGCAGTACTTC	CASSPGDREYEQYF
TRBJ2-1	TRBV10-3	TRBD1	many	TGTGCCATCAGTTCCGGACAGGGATACAATGAGCAGTTCTTC	CAISSGQGYNEQFF
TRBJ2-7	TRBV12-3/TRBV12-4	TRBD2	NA	TGTGCCAGCAGTCCTCGCCCCCTGACTAGCGGTCCCTACGAGCAGTACTTC	CASSPRPLTSGPYEQYF
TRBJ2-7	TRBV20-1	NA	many	TGCAGTGCTAGAGATGTACAGGGTGGGAACTACGAGCAGTACTTC	CSARDVQGGNYEQYF
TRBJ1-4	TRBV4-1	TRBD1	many	TGCGCCAGCAGCCATTCCGGGACAGGGTCCGGAAAACTGTTTTTT	CASSHSGTGSGKLFF
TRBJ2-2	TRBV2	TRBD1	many	TGTGCCAGCAGCAGAACCGGGACAGGGGGCTCCGGGGAGCTGTTTTTT	CASSRTGTGGSGELFF
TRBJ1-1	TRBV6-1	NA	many	TGTGCCAGCAGTGAATGGGGGTACACTGAAGCTTTCTTT	CASSEWGYTEAFF
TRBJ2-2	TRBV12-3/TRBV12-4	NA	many	TGTGCCAGCAATCGTGACGGTTCCGGGGAGCTGTTTTTT	CASNRDGSGELFF
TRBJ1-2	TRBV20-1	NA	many	TGCAGTGCTAACAACGCAGTTAACTATGGCTACACCTTC	CSANNAVNYGYTF
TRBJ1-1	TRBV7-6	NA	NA	TGTGCCAGCAGCAAAACCTGGCCAGACCGGAACACTGAAGCTTTCTTT	CASSKTWPDRNTEAFF
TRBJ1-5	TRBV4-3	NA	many	TGCGCCAGCAGCCCATGGCAGGGTAGCAATCAGCCCCAGCATTTT	CASSPWQGSNQPQHF
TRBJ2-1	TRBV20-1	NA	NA	TGCAGTGCTCGAGAGGGGAGACAGGCCTACAATGAGCAGTTCTTC	CSAREGRQAYNEQFF
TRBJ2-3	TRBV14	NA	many	TGTGCCAGCAGCCAAGTAGGAAGAGGGAGCACAGATACGCAGTATTTT	CASSQVGRGSTDTQYF
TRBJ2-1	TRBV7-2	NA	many	TGTGCCAGCAGTCGGGACTACAATGAGCAGTTCTTC	CASSRDYNEQFF
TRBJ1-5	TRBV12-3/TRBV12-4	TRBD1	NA	TGTGCCAGCAGTAATATTGGACAGGGATATCAGCCCCAGCATTTT	CASSNIGQGYQPQHF
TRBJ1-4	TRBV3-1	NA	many	TGTGCCACCGGCAGCGAAAAACTGTTTTTT	CATGSEKLFF
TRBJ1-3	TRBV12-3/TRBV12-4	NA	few	TGTGCCAGCAGTTTACGTGTGCTGTCTGGAAACACCATATATTTT	CASSLRVLSGNTIYF
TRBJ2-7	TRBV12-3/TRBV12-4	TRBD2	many	TGTGCCAGCTCCCCGGGAGGGAGCTCGTGGGAGCAGTACTTC	CASSPGGSSWEQYF
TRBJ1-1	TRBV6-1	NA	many	TGTGCCAGCAGGAGCTTGAACACTGAAGCTTTCTTT	CASRSLNTEAFF
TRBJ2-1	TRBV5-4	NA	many	TGTGCCAGCAACATTTGGGGGTACAATGAGCAGTTCTTC	CASNIWGYNEQFF
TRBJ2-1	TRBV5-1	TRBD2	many	TGCGCCAGCAGCTTGGGCCCGGGGGGTTGGAATGAGCAGTTCTTC	CASSLGPGGWNEQFF
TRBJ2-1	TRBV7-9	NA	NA	TGTGCCAGCAGCGCCCGCGGGACAGAGTACAATGAGCAGTTCTTC	CASSARGTEYNEQFF
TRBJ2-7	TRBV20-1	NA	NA	TGCAGTGCTAGCAAAGGGAACCCCTACGAGCAGTACTTC	CSASKGNPYEQYF
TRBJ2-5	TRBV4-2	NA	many	TGTGCCAGCAGTCCCCCTCTCCAAGAGACCCAGTACTTC	CASSPPLQETQYF